The rows below give T cell receptor beta chains drawn from one sample of a study of blood T cell repertoires in COVID-19. The table came from immunoSEQ multiplex PCR; TCRdb's copy has only in-frame clones and leaves some out. The table includes tens of thousands of clones, 85% detected once. Sequenced: peripheral blood. The receptors originated from a middle-aged man with acute or convalescent COVID-19. Both conserved end residues are part of each CDR3. A D gene is named only where the DNA matches it firmly. A row's size may be missing; if present it is once, few, many or a size class.

CDR3 length: 15
clone size: few
J gene: TRBJ1-1
V gene: TRBV6-2/TRBV6-3
D gene: TRBD1
CDR3 protein: CASSYGGQVNTEAFF
CDR3 DNA: TGTGCCAGCAGTTACGGGGGACAGGTGAACACTGAAGCTTTCTTT

CDR3 length: 17
clone size: many
J gene: TRBJ2-3
V gene: TRBV28
D gene: TRBD2
CDR3 protein: CASSSALAGGPVDTQYF
CDR3 DNA: TGTGCCAGCAGTTCTGCTCTAGCGGGAGGGCCGGTAGATACGCAGTATTTT

CDR3 length: 14
clone size: .
J gene: TRBJ1-2
V gene: TRBV6-1
D gene: TRBD1
CDR3 protein: CASSEQQGTYGYTF
CDR3 DNA: TGTGCCAGCAGTGAACAACAGGGGACCTATGGCTACACCTTC

CDR3 length: 14
clone size: .
J gene: TRBJ2-2
V gene: TRBV5-1
D gene: .
CDR3 protein: CASSSDINTGELFF
CDR3 DNA: TGCGCCAGCAGCTCCGACATAAACACCGGGGAGCTGTTTTTT

CDR3 length: 13
clone size: .
J gene: TRBJ1-2
V gene: TRBV10-3
D gene: .
CDR3 protein: CAISAGSGYGYTF
CDR3 DNA: TGTGCCATCAGTGCCGGCTCGGGTTATGGCTACACCTTC

CDR3 length: 16
clone size: .
J gene: TRBJ2-7
V gene: TRBV5-1
D gene: TRBD1
CDR3 protein: CASSLGVTGASYEQYF
CDR3 DNA: TGCGCCAGCAGCTTGGGGGTGACAGGGGCCTCCTACGAGCAGTACTTC

CDR3 length: 14
clone size: .
J gene: TRBJ2-1
V gene: TRBV7-8
D gene: TRBD1
CDR3 protein: CASRSGTGGSEQFF
CDR3 DNA: TGTGCCAGCAGATCCGGGACAGGGGGCAGTGAGCAGTTCTTC

CDR3 length: 15
clone size: .
J gene: TRBJ1-5
V gene: TRBV28
D gene: TRBD1
CDR3 protein: CASSRQGAWVQPQHF
CDR3 DNA: TGTGCCAGCAGTAGACAGGGGGCGTGGGTTCAGCCCCAGCATTTT

CDR3 length: 13
clone size: .
J gene: TRBJ1-2
V gene: TRBV7-8
D gene: TRBD1
CDR3 protein: CASSSDRDYGYTF
CDR3 DNA: TGTGCCAGCAGCTCGGACAGGGACTATGGCTACACCTTC

CDR3 length: 15
clone size: .
J gene: TRBJ1-5
V gene: TRBV18
D gene: TRBD1
CDR3 protein: CASSPPGTGNQPQHF
CDR3 DNA: TGTGCCAGCTCACCACCAGGGACAGGCAATCAGCCCCAGCATTTT

CDR3 length: 13
clone size: .
J gene: TRBJ1-5
V gene: TRBV7-9
D gene: TRBD1
CDR3 protein: CASSLVGTGAQHF
CDR3 DNA: TGTGCCAGCAGCTTAGTTGGGACAGGGGCCCAGCATTTT